This TCR beta chain was sequenced for a study of cytomegalovirus exposure and HLA in healthy donors. Each donor's status was that of a healthy bone marrow donor. Sampled while nominally healthy, donors likely had unrecorded immune exposures. Overall study findings and caveats: With later analysis, a missense DCLRE1C variant became linked to TCR beta V- and J-gene trimming.

This CDR3 region has 14 residues. Trimming shortened V by 3 bases and J by 6 bases, and 12 bases separated the two germline ends. CDR1 is MDHEN and CDR2 is SYDVKM in the germline V gene. Vbeta (60) and Jbeta (13) primers were used in the PCR. Assay used: immunoSEQ multiplex PCR; TCRdb lists only in-frame clones, some missing. The sample has about 65,000 clones, about 78% seen once; the top ten hold about 2.9%. In regard to this clone: Its target is unknown.

The chain couples TRBV28 to TRBJ1-5, with D uncertain. The clonotype originates from a girl between 5 and 17 years old in good health and CMV-seropositive. Sequencing was carried out using PBMCs. This CDR3 reads CASSLMGAGQPQHF. The DNA of the CDR3 is TGTGCCAGCAGTTTGATGGGTGCGGGTCAGCCCCAGCATTTT.